The clone carrying this T cell receptor beta chain has just one count. The data stem from a study of blood T cell repertoires in COVID-19. At the level of the study: Whether acute or convalescent, the COVID-19 samples came from the United States, Italy and Spain.

In the original analysis: Estimation of nucleated cell counts was performed using reference gene primer amplification. Measured with immunoSEQ multiplex PCR; TCRdb has only the in-frame clones, and not every one. The V and J calls and clone size come from that table; D and trimming were worked out from the DNA. The sample includes about 220,000 clones, approximately 81% of them seen just once. This sequence was found in a woman older than 75 with acute or convalescent COVID-19. What was sequenced was peripheral blood.

Here the CDR3 reads CASSSTGVYVQPQHF. CDR3 nucleotides: TGTGCCAGCAGCTCTACAGGGGTATATGTGCAGCCCCAGCATTTT. The chain employs TRBV5-5 and TRBJ1-5; 7 nucleotides align to TRBD1. The germline V gene has CDR1 SGHKS and CDR2 YYEKEE (reference sequence). This CDR3 is built from 15 residues. The V and J ends lost 3 bases and 7 bases, in that order; junction bases with no gene match: 10.